The 8 T cell receptor beta chains below were found in one sample sequenced in a study of blood T cells in healthy people across ages. Using a J-beta primer mix together with a sample-barcoded 5' primer, a second PCR was run for about 6 to 11 cycles. TCRdb re-analysed the 5' RACE reads in MiXCR, keeping a single row per CDR3 protein. The sample consists of about 1.1 million distinct CDR3 sequences, roughly two fifths of them appearing once. Material: blood. The receptors were sampled from a man younger than 35 in good health.

The V call is TRBV20-1, the J call TRBJ2-3; no reliable D call. CDR1 and CDR2 from the germline V gene are DFQATT and SNEGSKA (reference sequence). This CDR3 has 12 amino acids. V was trimmed by 1 base and J by 5 bases, leaving 7 bases between them. Here the CDR3 DNA reads TGCAGTGCTAGAGGGCTTCTAGATACGCAGTATTTT. Its protein is CSARGLLDTQYF.

This clonotype was counted a few times. This may be a read error, as it is one base from a much larger clone. The rearrangement uses TRBV5-1 and TRBJ1-6; D is unresolved. The CDR3 length is 12 residues. Germline lookup yields CDR1 SGHRS and CDR2 YFSETQ. The CDR3 DNA reads as TGCGCCAGCAGCTCGGAGAATTCACCCCCCCACTTT. Encoded protein: CASSSENSPPHF. The full variable domain, completed using reference TRBV5-1 and TRBJ1-6, is KAGVTQTPRYLIKTRGQQVTLSCSPISGHRSVSWYQQTPGQGLQFLFEYFSETQRNKGNFPGRFSGRQFSNSRSEMNVSTLELGDSALYLCASSSENSPPHFGNGTRLTVT.

The V and J genes are TRBV6-5 and TRBJ1-2, with 7 bases aligning to TRBD1. The CDR3 extends over 18 amino acids. Germline V gene sequence: CDR1 MNHEY, CDR2 SVGAGI. V gave up 2 bases and J gave up 0 bases; unmatched junction bases: 12. The CDR3 sequence: CASSYGPRDSNTNYGYTF. CDR3 bases: TGTGCCAGCAGTTACGGCCCCCGGGACAGTAATACTAACTATGGCTACACCTTC.

The gene calls are TRBV12-5 and TRBJ2-7; perhaps D is TRBD1 or TRBD2 (6 bases each). Between the trimmed V and J ends, which lost 6 bases and 7 bases, there was a span of 25 bases. In germline, CDR1 is LGHNT, CDR2 FRNRAP. The CDR3 is made up of 16 amino acids. In DNA, the CDR3 is TGTGCTAGTGGCAAACCCCAGACAGGCGGCGGGAATGAGCAGTACTTC. Protein: CASGKPQTGGGNEQYF. The whole variable domain, filled in from reference TRBV12-5 and TRBJ2-7, reads DARVTQTPRHKVTEMGQEVTMRCQPILGHNTVFWYRQTMMQGLELLAYFRNRAPLDDSGMPKDRFSAEMPDATLATLKIQPSEPRDSAVYFCASGKPQTGGGNEQYFGPGTRLTVT.

The chain carries TRBV20-1 and TRBJ2-7; a weak D match, TRBD2 (5 bases). The DNA end is a closer match to TRBJ2-5, so the J assignment may be wrong. In germline, CDR1 is DFQATT, CDR2 SNEGSKA (reference sequence). CDR3 length: 14 residues. The CDR3 coding sequence is TGCAGTGCTAGAGACCGGGCTAGCCGAGAGACCCAGTACTTC. Translation gives CSARDRASRETQYF.

The CDR3 protein is CASSLQIGWGQPQHF. The DNA for the CDR3 is TGCGCCAGCAGCCTCCAAATCGGGTGGGGTCAGCCCCAGCATTTT. This sequence joins TRBV4-1 and TRBJ1-5, with D unresolved. V was pared by 4 bases and J by 6 bases, with 16 bases between. The CDR3 loop spans 15 amino acids. Germline CDR1 reads MGHRA; CDR2 reads YSYEKL.

This sequence joins TRBV28 and TRBJ2-3; 7 positions match TRBD1. The CDR3 runs to 15 residues. Trimming took 5 bases from V and 2 from J; bases not matched to a gene: 7. In germline, CDR1 is MDHEN, CDR2 SYDVKM. This CDR3 is CASSLPGQTTDTQYF. In DNA form, the CDR3 reads TGTGCCAGCAGTCTACCGGGACAGACCACAGATACGCAGTATTTT.

This clonotype was observed a handful of times. The chain has TRBV6-5 and TRBJ2-1; D assignment may be TRBD1 or TRBD2 (5 bases each). The germline gives CDR1 MNHEY, CDR2 SVGAGI. The CDR3 sequence is 16 residues long. Trimming took off 6 bases at V and 3 bases at J, with 18 bases between the two ends. CDR3 in amino acids: CASSSMGDPDYNEQFF. The CDR3 region has the DNA TGTGCCAGCAGCTCCATGGGGGACCCTGACTACAATGAGCAGTTCTTC.